This entry describes one T cell receptor beta chain. Its antigen remains unidentified. These data belong to a study of CD8 T cells in ankylosing spondylitis. Overall study results and limits: Ankylosing spondylitis blood appeared to carry a characteristic TCR beta motif of roughly eight highly homologous variants.

Germline CDR1 reads MNHEY; CDR2 reads SMNVEV (reference sequence). Trimming cost V 5 bases and J 4 bases, with 17 bases left between them. The CDR3 covers 15 residues. Via MiXCR, TCRdb re-called the 5' RACE reads, giving one row per CDR3 protein. The sample has about 840,000 distinct CDR3 sequences, roughly 12% seen once. The chain employs TRBV27 and TRBJ1-2; D might be TRBD1 (5 bases). The sequenced sample was blood, either unsorted or a sorted T cell fraction (not recorded which). This receptor was obtained from a male donor with ankylosing spondylitis. The CDR3 DNA reads as TGTGCCAGCAGTCTAAGGGGACCGGGAAGCTATGGCTACACCTTC. This encodes CASSLRGPGSYGYTF.